These T cell receptor beta chains were read from a single sample in a study of vaccination and CD4 T cells after COVID-19. Their antigen targets remain unknown. TCRdb recomputed calls from the PCR reads with MiXCR, one row per CDR3 protein. In the table there are several thousand distinct CDR3 sequences, 30% to 45% of which are singletons. The source material was CD4+ T cells from blood, cultured in vitro. Receptor source: a human donor in good health. The CDR3 runs from the conserved cysteine through the conserved F or W. Fields, in order: V gene, J gene, clone size, CDR3 protein. The listing skips clone size in some rows; elsewhere it reads once, few, many or a size class.

TRBV6-2/TRBV6-3,TRBJ1-1,few,CASIEHRNTEAFF
TRBV12-3/TRBV12-4,TRBJ1-1,.,CASSTGVLGQGSLDTEAFF
TRBV18,TRBJ1-5,.,CASSRTGGNQPQHF
TRBV6-1,TRBJ2-7,.,CASRDFGAGGNYEQYF
TRBV7-8,TRBJ2-1,.,CASSLGRWGDVDEQFF
TRBV24-1,TRBJ1-2,few,CATSDGLYGYTF
TRBV19,TRBJ2-6,.,CASSPGGGANVLTF
TRBV6-5,TRBJ2-5,once,CASSYSVRETQYF
TRBV7-2,TRBJ1-2,.,CASSLSGTGLRERGYTF
TRBV7-7,TRBJ2-3,.,CASSLGFGGADTQYF
TRBV19,TRBJ2-3,.,CASSLKPWTASTDTQYF
TRBV7-8,TRBJ1-1,.,CASSTTGTPVTEAFF
TRBV27,TRBJ1-3,few,CASSLGRWGSGNTIYF
TRBV5-4,TRBJ1-2,few,CASSLSSYGYTF
TRBV20-1,TRBJ1-5,.,CSARVPGSSPQHF